This TCR delta chain derives from a study of gamma-delta chains in newborns, infants, children. For the study at large: Microbial exposure reportedly drives polyclonal innate γδ T cell expansion after birth.

This clone is labeled as large. The sample contains more than one DNA sequence encoding this CDR3. TCRdb re-processed the reads via CATT. The sample yields about 4,900 delta-chain clones, around 4.2% seen once. The CDR3 loop spans 24 amino acids. Germline lookup yields CDR1 TSWWSYY and CDR2 QGS. With V trimmed by 0 bases and J by 0 bases, 22 bases remained unmatched. This chain links TRDV1 with TRDJ1; 13 nucleotides line up with TRDD3. Sequencing input: blood. The TCR sequence derives from a child who was a newborn, infant or young child, either healthy, febrile or measles-vaccinated (not recorded which). The CDR3 DNA sequence: TGTGCTCTTGGGGAACTTACCGTGTCGGAACTGGGGGATACGGGGAACCCGTACACCGATAAACTCATCTTT. It specifies CALGELTVSELGDTGNPYTDKLIF.